The rows below give T cell receptor beta chains drawn from one sample of a study of Ad26.COV2.S vaccination and SARS-CoV-2 variants. The repertoire was sequenced with immunoSEQ multiplex PCR; TCRdb's copy has only in-frame clones and lacks some. The table has roughly 410,000 clones, about four fifths seen once; the top ten hold about 7.4%. The material sequenced was peripheral blood, taken in a trial of Ad26.COV2.S vaccine versus placebo. The receptors originated from a person between 18 and 65 years old who received the Ad26.COV2.S COVID-19 vaccine or a placebo. CDR3s include the opening cysteine and the closing phenylalanine or tryptophan. Each record gives: D gene, clone size, CDR3 length, V gene, J gene, CDR3 protein, CDR3 DNA. The D gene is left open where the match is weak. Clone size is stated in some rows and not others, as once, few, many or a class when expanded.

-	-	17	TRBV19	TRBJ1-4	CASSIAAGLATNEKLFF	TGTGCCAGTAGTATAGCGGCCGGATTAGCAACTAATGAAAAACTGTTTTTT
TRBD2	many	14	TRBV3-1/TRBV3-2	TRBJ2-3	CASSPGREADTQYF	TGTGCCAGCAGCCCGGGGAGGGAGGCAGATACGCAGTATTTT
-	-	15	TRBV7-8	TRBJ1-5	CASSFGRHSNQPQHF	TGTGCCAGCAGCTTTGGGCGACATAGCAATCAGCCCCAGCATTTT
-	-	15	TRBV27	TRBJ2-1	CASSTEGTSYNEQFF	TGTGCCAGCAGTACCGAGGGCACTTCCTACAATGAGCAGTTCTTC
TRBD2	-	16	TRBV2	TRBJ2-3	CASIRRGLAGTDTQYF	TGTGCCAGCATTCGACGGGGACTAGCGGGGACAGATACGCAGTATTTT
-	-	17	TRBV5-1	TRBJ2-1	CASSLTGPSSSYNEQFF	TGCGCCAGCAGCTTGACGGGACCGTCGAGCTCCTACAATGAGCAGTTCTTC
-	-	14	TRBV3-1/TRBV3-2	TRBJ1-1	CASSQGGSDTEAFF	TGTGCCAGCAGCCAAGGGGGGTCGGACACTGAAGCTTTCTTT
-	-	14	TRBV7-2	TRBJ2-1	CASSFRSSYNEQFF	TGTGCCAGCAGCTTCAGGAGCTCCTACAATGAGCAGTTCTTC
TRBD1	-	14	TRBV27	TRBJ2-7	CASSSDRGYYEQYF	TGTGCCAGCTCCTCGGACAGGGGCTACTACGAGCAGTACTTC
-	-	16	TRBV5-1	TRBJ2-3	CASSQGRGNGADTQYF	TGCGCCAGCTCCCAAGGTCGGGGAAATGGGGCAGATACGCAGTATTTT
-	-	13	TRBV5-1	TRBJ1-2	CASSYRNNYGYTF	TGCGCCAGCAGTTACAGAAATAACTATGGCTACACCTTC
-	-	15	TRBV13	TRBJ2-1	CASSVDGGADNEQFF	TGTGCCAGCAGCGTAGACGGGGGAGCTGACAATGAGCAGTTCTTC
TRBD1	-	13	TRBV5-1	TRBJ1-2	CASRLEQGNGYTF	TGCGCCAGCAGATTGGAACAGGGGAATGGCTACACCTTC
-	-	13	TRBV6-5	TRBJ1-2	CASSYYGRGGYTF	TGTGCCAGCAGTTACTACGGCAGGGGAGGCTACACCTTC
-	-	12	TRBV29-1	TRBJ1-3	CSGLGVGNTIYF	TGCAGCGGACTTGGGGTGGGAAACACCATATATTTT
TRBD1	-	15	TRBV3-1/TRBV3-2	TRBJ1-2	CASSRWTGETYGYTF	TGTGCCAGCAGCCGCTGGACAGGGGAAACCTATGGCTACACCTTC
-	few	13	TRBV12-3/TRBV12-4	TRBJ1-2	CASTPTLGYGYTF	TGTGCCAGCACCCCGACTCTCGGCTATGGCTACACCTTC
TRBD1	-	16	TRBV9	TRBJ1-1	CASSAGGDREDTEAFF	TGTGCCAGCAGCGCTGGGGGGGACAGGGAAGACACTGAAGCTTTCTTT
TRBD1	-	16	TRBV18	TRBJ1-2	CASSPSGADRGNGYTF	TGTGCCAGCTCACCTAGTGGGGCGGACAGGGGGAATGGCTACACCTTC
-	-	12	TRBV7-9	TRBJ1-1	CASLAPNTEAFF	TGTGCCAGCCTAGCCCCGAACACTGAAGCTTTCTTT
-	-	15	TRBV4-1	TRBJ1-5	CASSSGPWGHQPQHF	TGCGCCAGCAGCTCAGGACCCTGGGGGCATCAGCCCCAGCATTTT
-	few	16	TRBV18	TRBJ2-3	CASSPPMGGLADTQYF	TGTGCCAGCTCACCCCCCATGGGGGGGCTGGCAGATACGCAGTATTTT
-	-	12	TRBV3-1/TRBV3-2	TRBJ2-7	CASGAGDREQYF	TGTGCCAGCGGGGCGGGCGATCGGGAGCAGTACTTC